The 25 T cell receptor beta chains below were found in one sample sequenced in a study of regulatory T cells in long-lasting Graves disease. Time point specified: newly diagnosed GD, antithyroid drugs for less than 3 months. PBMC-derived RNA was used for the TCR library. Assembly of TCR beta libraries relied on iRepertoire HTBI primers together with Arm-PCR of CDR3 regions. TCRdb analysed the multiplex PCR reads with MiXCR anew, one entry per CDR3 protein. The profile covers over 500,000 distinct CDR3 sequences, with 16% appearing a single time and around 12% taken by the ten largest. These data also featured in a second study, about T cells in Graves' hyperthyroidism and ophthalmopathy.

Sequenced material: peripheral blood mononuclear cells (PBMCs), taken at new diagnosis, from a patient treated with antithyroid drugs. The source of these receptors is a man between 18 and 35 years old with Graves disease.

This clonotype came up many times. The chain has TRBV27 and TRBJ1-5; 7 bases agree with TRBD1. Unmatched junction bases numbered 9, after V lost 6 bases and J lost 4 bases. The CDR3 spans 15 residues. CDR1 is MNHEY and CDR2 is SMNVEV in the germline V gene (reference sequence). CDR3 nucleotides: TGTGCCAGCAGCGCACAGGGGCGGCGAAATCAGCCCCAGCATTTT. Protein sequence: CASSAQGRRNQPQHF.

This clonotype showed up many times. V gene TRBV7-8 combines with J gene TRBJ2-7; D perhaps matches TRBD1 (6 bases). This CDR3 is built from 12 residues. V lost 8 bases to trimming and J lost 5 bases, with 13 bases between them. In germline, CDR1 is SGHVS, CDR2 FQNEAQ. The CDR3 region has the DNA TGTGCCAGCTCTGGGGGCTCGAACGAGCAGTACTTC. It codes for CASSGGSNEQYF.

The chain uses TRBV10-3 and TRBJ2-7; 10 bases align to TRBD1. CDR3 length equals 17 residues. CDR1 ENHRY and CDR2 SYGVKD come from the germline V gene. The V and J ends lost 6 bases and 6 bases, in that order; junction bases with no gene match: 17. The CDR3 DNA reads as TGTGCCATCAGGCCAACCGGGACAGGGGTAGTGGTTGGCGAGCAGTACTTC. Protein: CAIRPTGTGVVVGEQYF.

CDR3 sequence (DNA): TGCGCCAGCAGCTCGAGCCGACTAGCGGGAGTGGGTGAGCAGTTCTTC. Its protein is CASSSSRLAGVGEQFF. The chain has TRBV5-1 and TRBJ2-1; 12 nucleotides line up with TRBD2. Germline loops: CDR1 SGHRS, CDR2 YFSETQ. Trimming at V came to 3 bases and at J to 9 bases, leaving 10 bases not matched to a gene. The CDR3 has 16 amino acids.

This clonotype has at least ten counts. The chain couples TRBV2 to TRBJ2-1; D possibly corresponds to TRBD1 (5 bases). The germline V gene has CDR1 SNHLY and CDR2 FYNNEI. The V and J ends lost 6 bases and 9 bases respectively, with 9 bases between them. CDR3 length equals 11 residues. In nucleotides, the CDR3 is TGTGCCAGCAGCGCGCAGGGTGAGCAGTTCTTC. This gives the protein CASSAQGEQFF.

This clonotype was picked up a small number of times. A much bigger clone sits one base away, suggesting this may be a read error. This chain links TRBV30 with TRBJ2-3, with TRBD2 identical over 14 bases. CDR1 GTSNPN and CDR2 SVGIG come from the germline V gene (reference sequence). CDR3 length: 16 amino acids. CDR3 region: CARSVGTSGSTDTQYF. The CDR3 DNA reads TGTGCCCGGAGTGTAGGGACTAGCGGGAGTACAGATACGCAGTATTTT.

This clonotype was seen a handful of times. The chain couples TRBV28 to TRBJ1-4; D is perhaps TRBD1 (5 bases). V was trimmed by 8 bases and J by 4 bases, leaving 17 bases between them. The CDR3 is made up of 15 amino acids. The V gene's germline CDR1 is MDHEN and CDR2 SYDVKM. The CDR3: CASAIRGVINEKLFF. CDR3 nucleotides: TGTGCCAGCGCAATCCGGGGGGTGATTAATGAAAAACTGTTTTTT.

This clonotype was counted a few times. V and J are TRBV7-3 and TRBJ1-3; the match to TRBD1 covers 8 bases. The CDR3 sequence is 19 residues long. Per the germline V gene, CDR1 is SGHTA and CDR2 is FQGTGA. The V and J ends lost 10 bases and 4 bases, in that order; junction bases with no gene match: 24. The CDR3 here is CAKSLQGQGTISSGNTIYF. CDR3 nucleotides: TGTGCCAAATCCCTCCAAGGACAGGGTACCATCTCATCCGGAAACACCATATATTTT.

The chain has TRBV24-1 and TRBJ2-2; maybe TRBD1 (6 bases). Trimming pared 7 bases from V and 8 bases from J, leaving 13 bases between. CDR1 and CDR2 from the germline V gene are KGHDR and SFDVKD. This CDR3 has 13 amino acids. In DNA, the CDR3 is TGTGCCACCAGCGGCAGGGGTCGGGGGGAGCTGTTTTTT. It translates to CATSGRGRGELFF.

This clonotype has ten or more counts. The genes are TRBV30 and TRBJ1-1; D call uncertain. V was shortened by 5 bases and J by 5 bases, with 9 bases between the two germline ends. The germline V gene has CDR1 GTSNPN and CDR2 SVGIG (reference sequence). The CDR3 covers 11 residues. CDR3 sequence reads: CAWGPDTEAFF. The CDR3 DNA is TGTGCCTGGGGGCCCGATACTGAAGCTTTCTTT.

With respect to this clonotype: This CDR3 fails to terminate in the conserved phenylalanine or tryptophan, so it likely reflects a read error. The chain couples TRBV27 to TRBJ2-7; possibly TRBD1 for D (5 bases). CDR1 MNHEY and CDR2 SMNVEV come from the germline V gene (reference sequence). The CDR3 spans 15 residues. V was pared by 3 bases and J by 7 bases, with 19 bases between. The CDR3 DNA reads as TGTGCCAGCAGTTTTGGCAGACAGCAGGTTGAAGAGCAGTACCCC. This translates into CASSFGRQQVEEQYP.

This clonotype was recorded at least ten times. This rearrangement joins TRBV3-1 to TRBJ2-7; no reliable D call. Trimming took 7 bases from V and 5 from J, leaving 12 bases between them. From germline, CDR1 is LGHDT and CDR2 YNNKEL (reference sequence). The CDR3 contains 12 residues. CDR3 protein: CASNLLGNEQYF. The CDR3 DNA reads TGTGCCAGCAACCTCCTCGGTAACGAGCAGTACTTC.

This clonotype was observed a few times. The CDR3 DNA follows: TGCGCCTGGGGGGAACGCAATCAGCCCCAGCATTTT. This gives the protein CAWGERNQPQHF. The rearrangement joins TRBV29-1 to TRBJ1-5; D might be TRBD1 (5 bases). Germline V lookup: CDR1 SQVTM, CDR2 ANQGSEA. There are 12 residues in the CDR3.

This clonotype was detected ten times or more. This chain uses TRBV2 with TRBJ2-2; TRBD2 aligns across 8 bases. Per the germline V gene, CDR1 is SNHLY and CDR2 is FYNNEI. The V and J ends lost 6 bases and 0 bases, in that order; junction bases with no gene match: 9. This CDR3 is built from 17 residues. CDR3 loop: CASRGLSGATNTGELFF. The CDR3 region has the DNA TGTGCCAGCAGGGGACTTAGCGGGGCTACGAACACCGGGGAGCTGTTTTTT.

The V gene is TRBV5-1, the J gene TRBJ2-1; D is uncertain. Trimming removed 6 bases at V and 10 bases at J, with 17 bases between. Germline V gene lookup returns CDR1 SGHRS and CDR2 YFSETQ. CDR3 size: 13 residues. CDR3 in amino acids: CASKPAGTYEQFF. The DNA of the CDR3 is TGCGCCAGCAAGCCAGCAGGAACCTACGAGCAGTTCTTC.

This clonotype was recorded many times. The chain links TRBV6-1 to TRBJ2-6; 10 nucleotides agree with TRBD2. Trimming cost V 0 bases and J 0 bases; bases outside gene matches: 11. The CDR3 is made up of 21 amino acids. CDR1 and CDR2 from the germline V gene are MNHNS and SASEGT. The CDR3 DNA sequence: TGTGCCAGCAGTGAAGCCACATCTGGGACTAGCGTTTTCTCTGGGGCCAACGTCCTGACTTTC. This encodes CASSEATSGTSVFSGANVLTF.

This clonotype came up once. This may come from a read error, since a much larger clone is one base off. The chain has TRBV7-8 and TRBJ1-1; no clear D. The CDR3 has 15 amino acids. Germline assignment: CDR1 SGHVS and CDR2 FQNEAQ. The DNA for the CDR3 is TGTGCCAGCGGCTTACGTTCTGGGATGAACACTGAAGCTTTCTTT. Protein product: CASGLRSGMNTEAFF.

This clonotype was counted a few times. The chain links TRBV9 to TRBJ1-1; possible D gene TRBD1, 6 bases. CDR3 length: 18 residues. The germline V and J ends were trimmed by 4 bases and 7 bases, with 29 bases remaining between them. Per the germline V gene, CDR1 is SGDLS and CDR2 is YYNGEE. As DNA, the CDR3 is TGTGCCAGCAGCCCCCCCGTTATGTCAGGGGATCTAATTGATGAAGCTTTCTTT. It yields the protein CASSPPVMSGDLIDEAFF.

J is TRBJ2-4 and V is TRBV20-1; D is uncertain. V dropped 6 bases and J dropped 7 bases, with 16 bases sitting between them. Germline V CDR1 and CDR2: DFQATT, SNEGSKA (reference sequence). The CDR3 runs to 13 residues. In nucleotides, the CDR3 is TGCAGTGCCTTAGGAGCACTTGGGAACATTCAGTACTTC. Its translation: CSALGALGNIQYF.

Many counts were recorded for this clonotype. The V gene is TRBV30, the J gene TRBJ1-1; the match to TRBD1 covers 9 bases. The trim removed 0 bases at V and 3 bases at J, leaving 5 bases unmatched. The CDR3 spans 15 residues. Germline lookup yields CDR1 GTSNPN and CDR2 SVGIG (reference sequence). The CDR3 nucleotides are TGTGCCTGGAGTGTGGGGACAGGGATAGACACTGAAGCTTTCTTT. Translating it yields CAWSVGTGIDTEAFF.

This clonotype was seen many times. The V and J genes are TRBV5-1 and TRBJ2-7; 8 bases are shared with TRBD1. The CDR3 has 15 amino acids. Germline CDR1 reads SGHRS; CDR2 reads YFSETQ. V trimming: 0 bases; J trimming: 4 bases; junction bases outside the gene matches: 6. This CDR3 reads CASSLDPGGGYEQYF. DNA for the CDR3: TGCGCCAGCAGCTTGGATCCAGGGGGCGGTTACGAGCAGTACTTC.

This clonotype was seen only a few times. This chain uses TRBV28 with TRBJ2-5; TRBD1 or TRBD2 may be the D gene (5 bases each). Germline V gene lookup returns CDR1 MDHEN and CDR2 SYDVKM. V was clipped by 2 bases and J by 5 bases, with 18 bases between them. The CDR3 runs to 16 residues. The CDR3 sequence is CASSLLSGAFGETQYF. The DNA for the CDR3 is TGTGCCAGCAGTTTACTATCCGGGGCTTTTGGGGAGACCCAGTACTTC.

This clonotype was counted ten times or more. The V call is TRBV27, the J call TRBJ2-7, with D maybe TRBD1 (5 bases). CDR1 is MNHEY and CDR2 is SMNVEV in the germline V gene (reference sequence). This CDR3 has 14 amino acids. V dropped 2 bases and J dropped 0 bases, with 8 bases sitting between them. In DNA, the CDR3 is TGTGCCAGCAGTTTAAAAGACAGCTCCTACGAGCAGTACTTC. This codes for CASSLKDSSYEQYF.

The chain carries TRBV5-4 and TRBJ2-3, with TRBD2 identical over 11 bases. The CDR3 is 16 residues long. The V segment lost 4 bases and the J segment 3 bases; nucleotides outside the gene matches: 7. Germline V gives CDR1 SGHNT, CDR2 YYREEE (reference sequence). This chain's CDR3 is CASSPRLAGWTDTQYF. As DNA, the CDR3 is TGTGCCAGCAGCCCTAGACTAGCGGGATGGACAGATACGCAGTATTTT.

This clonotype came up many times. CDR3 in DNA: TGTGCCAGCAGTCAGAACAGGGGAAACACCGGGGAGCTGTTTTTT. Protein sequence: CASSQNRGNTGELFF. This chain links TRBV12-3 or TRBV12-4 with TRBJ2-2; 7 bases are a match to TRBD1. V trimming: 5 bases; J trimming: 2 bases; junction bases outside the gene matches: 5. The length of the CDR3 is 15 residues.